This record concerns one T cell receptor (beta chain) sequence. What it binds is unknown. The CDR3 loop spans 13 amino acids. V lost 4 bases to trimming and J lost 7 bases, with 13 bases between them. Per germline, CDR1 SNHLY and CDR2 FYNNEI. TCRdb reprocessed the 5' RACE reads with MiXCR, giving one entry per CDR3 protein. The sample records 150,000 to 200,000 distinct CDR3 sequences, around a third being singletons. This record comes from a study of CD8 T cells in ankylosing spondylitis. Regarding the study as a whole: What appeared characteristic of ankylosing spondylitis blood was a TCR beta motif of eight highly homologous variants. CD8+ by phenotype, disease-linked clones were relatively rare in peripheral blood. Matched ankylosing spondylitis synovial fluid reportedly contained a significantly enriched population of disease-linked clones.

The chain employs TRBV2 and TRBJ1-2; D perhaps matches TRBD1 (6 bases). Sequencing input: synovial fluid, either unsorted or a sorted T cell fraction (not recorded which). The sequence came from a male donor with ankylosing spondylitis. CDR3 bases: TGTGCCAGCAGTGCCAACAGGGACGGTGGCTACACCTTC. Translation gives CASSANRDGGYTF.